This paragraph covers one T cell receptor beta chain sequence. One end of the junction varies from germline; a read error may be responsible. Assay used: immunoSEQ multiplex PCR; TCRdb lists only in-frame clones, some missing. The data contain about 260,000 clones, about 80% of them singletons. The data are from a study of blood T cell repertoires in COVID-19. This CDR3 has 17 amino acids. Germline loops: CDR1 SGHRS, CDR2 YFSETQ. The V and J genes are TRBV5-1 and TRBJ1-6, with a tentative D call TRBD1 (6 bases). This TCR derives from a man in his thirties or forties with acute COVID-19. Sequenced: PBMCs or T cells enriched from blood (not recorded which). This chain's CDR3 is CASSPRQASSYNSPLHF. CDR3 nucleotides: TGTGCCAGCAGCCCACGACAGGCCAGCTCCTATAATTCACCCCTCCACTTT. Full variable domain (missing parts from reference TRBV5-1 and TRBJ1-6): KAGVTQTPRYLIKTRGQQVTLSCSPISGHRSVSWYQQTPGQGLQFLFEYFSETQRNKGNFPGRFSGRQFSNSRSEMNVSTLELGDSALYLCASSPRQASSYNSPLHFGNGTRLTVT.